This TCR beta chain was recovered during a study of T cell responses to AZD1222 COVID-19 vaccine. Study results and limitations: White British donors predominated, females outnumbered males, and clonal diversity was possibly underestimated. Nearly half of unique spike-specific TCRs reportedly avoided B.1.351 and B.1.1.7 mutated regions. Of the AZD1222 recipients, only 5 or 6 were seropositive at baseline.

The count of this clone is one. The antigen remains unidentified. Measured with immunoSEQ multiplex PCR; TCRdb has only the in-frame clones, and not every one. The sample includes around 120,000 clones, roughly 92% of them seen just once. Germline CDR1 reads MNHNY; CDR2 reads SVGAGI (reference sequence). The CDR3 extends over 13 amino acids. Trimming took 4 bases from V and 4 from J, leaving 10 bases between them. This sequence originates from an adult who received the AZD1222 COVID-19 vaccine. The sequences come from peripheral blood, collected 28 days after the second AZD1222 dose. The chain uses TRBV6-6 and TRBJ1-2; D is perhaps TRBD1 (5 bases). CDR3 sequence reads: CASSSDSRYGYTF. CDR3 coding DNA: TGTGCCAGCAGTTCCGACAGCCGCTATGGCTACACCTTC.